This entry lists 5 T cell receptor beta chains sequenced from one sample in a study of blood T cell repertoires in COVID-19. Here immunoSEQ multiplex PCR was the method, and the copy in TCRdb shows in-frame clones only, minus some. The table includes under 250,000 clones, 75% to 85% detected once. The sample consisted of peripheral blood. Receptors were obtained from a woman between 40 and 50 years old with COVID-19, enrolled during active disease.

This clone was recorded a few times. The CDR3 region is CATSDYQGEDIQYF. For the CDR3, the DNA is TGTGCCACCAGTGATTACCAGGGGGAGGACATTCAGTACTTC. J is TRBJ2-4 and V is TRBV24-1; TRBD1 might be the D (7 bases). V was shortened by 2 bases and J by 8 bases, with 12 bases between the two germline ends. Germline CDR1 is KGHDR and CDR2 is SFDVKD. The CDR3 runs 14 residues.

This clone was counted between two and nine times. The J gene is TRBJ2-7, the V gene TRBV20-1; D is perhaps TRBD2 (5 bases). Trimming removed 7 bases at V and 5 bases at J, with 12 bases between. Germline CDR1 is DFQATT and CDR2 is SNEGSKA (reference sequence). The CDR3 consists of 11 residues. CDR3 DNA: TGCAGTGGGCGAAGCGGCCACGAGCAGTACTTC. It yields the protein CSGRSGHEQYF.

This rearrangement joins TRBV25-1 to TRBJ1-5; no reliable D call. This CDR3 region has 15 residues. V lost 1 base to trimming and J lost 4 bases, with 11 bases between them. Germline CDR1 and CDR2: MGHDK and SYGVNS. The CDR3 DNA is TGTGCCAGCAGTGAATCGGGGTCGGGAAATCAGCCCCAGCATTTT. Its translation: CASSESGSGNQPQHF.

The chain couples TRBV7-3 to TRBJ1-1; TRBD1 matches 7 bases. V dropped 5 bases and J dropped 1; count of bases not matched to a gene: 7. The CDR3 is made up of 15 amino acids. Germline CDR1 is SGHTA and CDR2 is FQGTGA. The CDR3 protein is CASSATGTENTEAFF. CDR3 sequence (DNA): TGTGCCAGCAGCGCTACCGGGACAGAGAACACTGAAGCTTTCTTT.

The chain recombines TRBV6-5 with TRBJ1-1; 7 bases are a match to TRBD1. Germline trimming cut 6 bases from V and 3 bases from J; bases unmatched to any gene: 7. Germline-derived CDR1 and CDR2 are MNHEY and SVGAGI. The CDR3 is made up of 14 amino acids. CDR3 DNA: TGTGCCAGCAGCCCAGGGGGACAACACACTGAAGCTTTCTTT. Its translation is CASSPGGQHTEAFF.